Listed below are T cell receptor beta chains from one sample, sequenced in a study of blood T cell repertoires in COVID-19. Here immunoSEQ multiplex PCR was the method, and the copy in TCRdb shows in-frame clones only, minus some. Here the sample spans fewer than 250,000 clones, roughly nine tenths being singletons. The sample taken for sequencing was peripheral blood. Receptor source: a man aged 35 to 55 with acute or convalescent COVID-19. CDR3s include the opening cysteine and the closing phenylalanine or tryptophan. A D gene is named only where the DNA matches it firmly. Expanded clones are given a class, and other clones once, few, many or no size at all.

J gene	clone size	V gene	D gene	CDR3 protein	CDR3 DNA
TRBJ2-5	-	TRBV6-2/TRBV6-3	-	CASSGGLTGVWETQYF	TGTGCCAGCAGTGGGGGTCTAACGGGAGTCTGGGAGACCCAGTACTTC
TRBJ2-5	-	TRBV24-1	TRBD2	CATSDPGLGAGGTQYF	TGTGCCACCAGTGATCCGGGACTAGGTGCGGGAGGGACCCAGTACTTC
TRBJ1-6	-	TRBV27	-	CASSSFDRSLHF	TGTGCCAGCAGTTCCTTTGACAGGTCCCTCCACTTT
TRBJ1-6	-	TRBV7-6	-	CASSRSNRAGYNSPLHF	TGTGCCAGCAGCCGGTCCAACAGGGCCGGTTATAATTCACCCCTCCACTTT
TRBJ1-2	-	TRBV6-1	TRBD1	CASSEWGTGGDYGYTF	TGTGCCAGCAGTGAGTGGGGGACAGGTGGGGACTATGGCTACACCTTC
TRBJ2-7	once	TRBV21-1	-	CASSCRDRAYEQYF	TGTGCCAGCAGCTGCCGGGACAGGGCCTACGAGCAGTACTTC
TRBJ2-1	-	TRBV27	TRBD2	CASSLTGGEQFF	TGTGCCAGCAGTTTAACGGGGGGGGAGCAGTTCTTC
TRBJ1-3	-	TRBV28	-	CASSLGGFGNTIYF	TGTGCCAGCAGTTTGGGAGGGTTCGGAAACACCATATATTTT
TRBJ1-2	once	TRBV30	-	CAWSGQGTAINYGYTF	TGTGCCTGGAGTGGGCAGGGAACCGCTATTAACTATGGCTACACCTTC
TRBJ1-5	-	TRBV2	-	CASSEVWAAGQPQHF	TGTGCCAGCAGTGAAGTCTGGGCGGCGGGTCAGCCCCAGCATTTT
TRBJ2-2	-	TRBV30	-	CAWSGQVTGELFF	TGTGCCTGGAGTGGACAAGTCACCGGGGAGCTGTTTTTT
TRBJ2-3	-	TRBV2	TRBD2	CASSPGTSGAGDTQYF	TGTGCCAGCAGCCCCGGGACTAGCGGGGCGGGAGATACGCAGTATTTT
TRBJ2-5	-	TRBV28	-	CASSLGLGETQYF	TGTGCCAGCAGTTTGGGGCTTGGAGAGACCCAGTACTTC
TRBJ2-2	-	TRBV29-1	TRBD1	CSVRQGTDTGELFF	TGCAGCGTTCGACAGGGAACCGACACCGGGGAGCTGTTTTTT
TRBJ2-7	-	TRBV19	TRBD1	CASTQGVSYEQYF	TGTGCCAGTACGCAGGGGGTCTCCTACGAGCAGTACTTC
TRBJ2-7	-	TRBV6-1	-	CASSEGLVYEQYF	TGTGCCAGCAGTGAAGGGCTAGTCTACGAGCAGTACTTC
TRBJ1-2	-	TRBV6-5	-	CASSSLGGYGYTF	TGTGCCAGCAGTTCCCTCGGGGGCTATGGCTACACCTTC
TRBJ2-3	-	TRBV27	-	CASSFLTTDTQYF	TGTGCCAGCAGTTTTCTAACCACAGATACGCAGTATTTT